A selection of T cell receptor beta chains follows, all from one sample in a study of blood T cell repertoires in COVID-19. The data were produced by immunoSEQ multiplex PCR, yet TCRdb's version contains in-frame clones alone and is incomplete. The table shows more than 400,000 clones, with approximately 90% occurring only once. Material: PBMCs or T cells enriched from blood (not recorded which). These receptors all come from a woman aged 18-30 years who had recovered from COVID-19. CDR3s include the opening cysteine and the closing phenylalanine or tryptophan. The D gene is left open where the match is weak.

>TRBV15|TRBD1
CATSTRDSSNQPQHF
>TRBV7-2|.
CASSLWLSGHNTEAFF
>TRBV28|.
CASSLLGRALGNTIYF
>TRBV3-1/TRBV3-2|.
CASSREAGAYTEAFF
>TRBV3-1/TRBV3-2|.
CASSQVLDNEQFF
>TRBV24-1|TRBD2
CATRGLAGTGELFF
>TRBV3-1/TRBV3-2|.
CASSRAGTTETQYF
>TRBV21-1|.
CASSIRDQPQHF
>TRBV6-5|.
CASRGAGGHTEAFF
>TRBV18|TRBD2
CASSLGGLAPETQYF
>TRBV6-5|.
CASRGRGNRETQYF
>TRBV19|.
CASSIAGGLGRAFF
>TRBV3-1/TRBV3-2|TRBD2
CASSPRVAGGGETQYF
>TRBV5-8|.
CASSPGGAGELFF
>TRBV10-1|.
CASGAQGTHEQYF
>TRBV3-1/TRBV3-2|.
CASSQERVGGWMSLHF
>TRBV30|.
CARGGPNTEAFF
>TRBV19|TRBD2
CASGRTSGGGHNEQFF
>TRBV7-9|TRBD1
CASDGTGSDTQYF
>TRBV10-3|.
CAISPTAQETQYF
>TRBV30|.
CAWSVGTSGNTIYF
>TRBV5-1|.
CASSLERGATGYTF
>TRBV30|TRBD2
CAWSRTSSGETQYF
>TRBV19|TRBD1
CASSVVNHRGKLFF
>TRBV12-3/TRBV12-4|.
CASSISTDTQYF
>TRBV30|TRBD1
CAWSAGQGIPYNEQFF
>TRBV6-6|TRBD1
CASTGQGPDEKLFF
>TRBV10-2|.
CASRLNRESGNTIYF
>TRBV19|TRBD2
CASSTSPGGLPDTQYF
>TRBV28|.
CASSRGKGEQYF
>TRBV5-1|.
CASSLRPQGLDGELFF
>TRBV2|TRBD2
CASSRIPPRGVGTDTQYF
>TRBV12-3/TRBV12-4|TRBD1
CASSLTGIHEQYF
>TRBV5-1|TRBD2
CASSLSGLEVNNEQFF
>TRBV28|.
CASSLEGDYGYTF
>TRBV5-4|TRBD1
CASTSLGQGVIGYGYTF
>TRBV7-9|TRBD1
CASSLTGGDEKLFF
>TRBV5-1|.
CASSPRGGGETEAFF
>TRBV28|.
CASSLGQGNTIYF
>TRBV7-2|TRBD1
CASSFGQGEGYTF
>TRBV28|TRBD1
CASNRGTGSYGYTF
>TRBV7-9|.
CASSLEDGLWYTEAFF
>TRBV7-6|.
CASSLEAHSGNEQFF
>TRBV3-1/TRBV3-2|TRBD2
CASSQDASGGAETQYF
>TRBV27|.
CASSPLGTSLQFF
>TRBV24-1|.
CATSDSGDEKLFF
>TRBV28|TRBD1
CASSLLFLQGAQSNQPQHF
>TRBV5-1|.
CASSLSPDSGNTIYF
>TRBV28|TRBD1
CASSPGTGARSETQYF